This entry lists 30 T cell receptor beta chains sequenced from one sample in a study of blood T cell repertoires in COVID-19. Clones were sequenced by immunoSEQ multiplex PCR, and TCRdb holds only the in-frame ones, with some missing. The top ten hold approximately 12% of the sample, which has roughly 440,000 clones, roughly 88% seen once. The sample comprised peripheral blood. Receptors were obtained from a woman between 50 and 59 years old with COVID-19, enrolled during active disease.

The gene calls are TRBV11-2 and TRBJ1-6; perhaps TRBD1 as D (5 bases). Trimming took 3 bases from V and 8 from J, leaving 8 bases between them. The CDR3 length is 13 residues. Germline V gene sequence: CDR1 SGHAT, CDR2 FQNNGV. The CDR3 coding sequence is TGTGCCAGCAGCTTGGGACTGGATTCACCCCTCCACTTT. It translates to CASSLGLDSPLHF.

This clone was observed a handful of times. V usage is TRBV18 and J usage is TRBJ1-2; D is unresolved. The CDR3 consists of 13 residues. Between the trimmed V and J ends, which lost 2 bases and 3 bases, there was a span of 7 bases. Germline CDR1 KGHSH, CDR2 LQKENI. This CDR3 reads CASSPGRDYGYTF. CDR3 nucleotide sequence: TGTGCCAGCTCACCAGGGAGGGACTATGGCTACACCTTC.

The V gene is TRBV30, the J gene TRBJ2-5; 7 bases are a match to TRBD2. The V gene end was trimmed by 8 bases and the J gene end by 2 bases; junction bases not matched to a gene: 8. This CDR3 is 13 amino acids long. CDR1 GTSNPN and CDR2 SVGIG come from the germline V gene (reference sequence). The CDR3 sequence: CARGERGQETQYF. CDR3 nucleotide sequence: TGTGCCCGCGGGGAGCGGGGACAAGAGACCCAGTACTTC.

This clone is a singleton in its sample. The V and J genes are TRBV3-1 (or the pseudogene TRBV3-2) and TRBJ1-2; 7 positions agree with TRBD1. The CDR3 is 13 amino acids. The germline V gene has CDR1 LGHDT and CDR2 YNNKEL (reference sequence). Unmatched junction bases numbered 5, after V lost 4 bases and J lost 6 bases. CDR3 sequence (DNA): TGTGCCAGCAGCCGCGGCACAGGGGATGGCTACACCTTC. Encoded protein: CASSRGTGDGYTF.

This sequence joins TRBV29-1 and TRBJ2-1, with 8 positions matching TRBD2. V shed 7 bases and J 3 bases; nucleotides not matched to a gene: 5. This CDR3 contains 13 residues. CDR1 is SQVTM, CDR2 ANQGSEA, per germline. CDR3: CSAVGTSYNEQFF. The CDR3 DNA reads TGCAGCGCTGTCGGGACTAGCTACAATGAGCAGTTCTTC.

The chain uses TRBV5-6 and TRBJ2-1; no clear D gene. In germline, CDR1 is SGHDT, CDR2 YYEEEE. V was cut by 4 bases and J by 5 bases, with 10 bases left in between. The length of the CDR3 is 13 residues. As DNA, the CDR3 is TGTGCCAGCAGCCGCGGTGCTAACAATGAGCAGTTCTTC. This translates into CASSRGANNEQFF.

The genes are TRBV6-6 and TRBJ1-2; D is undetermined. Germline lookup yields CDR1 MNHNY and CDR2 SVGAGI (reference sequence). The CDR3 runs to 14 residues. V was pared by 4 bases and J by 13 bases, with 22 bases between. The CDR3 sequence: CASSLDDSDPLATF. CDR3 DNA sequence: TGTGCCAGCAGTTTGGACGATTCGGACCCCCTAGCCACCTTC.

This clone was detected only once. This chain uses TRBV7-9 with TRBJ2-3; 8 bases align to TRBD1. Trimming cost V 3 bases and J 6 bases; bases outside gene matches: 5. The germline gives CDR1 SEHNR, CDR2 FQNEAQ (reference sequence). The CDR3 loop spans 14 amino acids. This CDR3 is CASSFGQGGDTQYF. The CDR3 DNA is TGTGCCAGCAGCTTCGGACAGGGCGGGGATACGCAGTATTTT.

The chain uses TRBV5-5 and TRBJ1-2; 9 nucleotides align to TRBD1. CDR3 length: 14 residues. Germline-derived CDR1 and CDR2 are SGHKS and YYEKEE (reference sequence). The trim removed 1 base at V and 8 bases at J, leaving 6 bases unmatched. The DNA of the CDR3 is TGTGCCAGCAGCTTGATAGGGACAGGGCGCGGCTACACCTTC. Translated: CASSLIGTGRGYTF.

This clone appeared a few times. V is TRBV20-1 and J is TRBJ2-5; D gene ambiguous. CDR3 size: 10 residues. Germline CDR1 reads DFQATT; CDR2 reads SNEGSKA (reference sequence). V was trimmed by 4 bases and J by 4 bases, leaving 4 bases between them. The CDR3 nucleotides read TGCAGTGCTAATCGAGAGACCCAGTACTTC. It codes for CSANRETQYF.

In nucleotides, the CDR3 is TGTGCCAGCAGCCTGGACAGGGGGCGCACTGAAGCTTTCTTT. Protein: CASSLDRGRTEAFF. The chain employs TRBV7-2 and TRBJ1-1, with 11 bases matching TRBD1. Germline-derived CDR1 and CDR2 are SGHTA and FQGNSA. J gave up 4 bases and V 5 bases, and 3 bases lay outside the gene matches. CDR3 length equals 14 residues.

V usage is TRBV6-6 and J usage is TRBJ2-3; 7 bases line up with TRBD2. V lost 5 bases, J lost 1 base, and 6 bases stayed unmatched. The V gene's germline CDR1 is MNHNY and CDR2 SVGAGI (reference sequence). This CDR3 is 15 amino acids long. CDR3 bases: TGTGCCAGCAGTGGGAGGGGTTACGGCACAGATACGCAGTATTTT. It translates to CASSGRGYGTDTQYF.

The CDR3 DNA reads TGTGCCAGCAGTTTATCACCAGGGAACTATGGCTACACCTTC. Protein sequence: CASSLSPGNYGYTF. V gene TRBV28 combines with J gene TRBJ1-2; TRBD1 might be the D (5 bases). Trimming cost V 1 base and J 2 bases, with 8 bases left between them. CDR1 is MDHEN, CDR2 SYDVKM, per germline. This CDR3 has 14 amino acids.

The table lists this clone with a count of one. CDR3 nucleotides: TGCGCCAGCAGCCCTAGTGGCAGGAACACTGAAGCTTTCTTT. It is translated as CASSPSGRNTEAFF. The V gene is TRBV4-1, the J gene TRBJ1-1; D gene ambiguous. Trimming removed 4 bases at V and 1 base at J, with 10 bases between. The CDR3 consists of 14 residues. Germline assignment: CDR1 MGHRA and CDR2 YSYEKL.

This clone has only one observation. CDR3 in DNA: TGTGCCAGCAGCTTAAAACAGACTGAAGCTTTCTTT. It is translated as CASSLKQTEAFF. This chain uses TRBV5-6 with TRBJ1-1; no firm D call. Germline lookup yields CDR1 SGHDT and CDR2 YYEEEE. This CDR3 region has 12 residues. The ends were cut back, 2 bases at V and 5 bases at J, with 7 bases in the middle.

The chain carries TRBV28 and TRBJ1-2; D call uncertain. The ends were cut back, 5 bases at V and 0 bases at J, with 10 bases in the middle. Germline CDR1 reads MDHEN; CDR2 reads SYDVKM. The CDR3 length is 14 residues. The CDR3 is CASSPIQSNYGYTF. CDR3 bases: TGTGCCAGCAGTCCGATACAGTCTAACTATGGCTACACCTTC.

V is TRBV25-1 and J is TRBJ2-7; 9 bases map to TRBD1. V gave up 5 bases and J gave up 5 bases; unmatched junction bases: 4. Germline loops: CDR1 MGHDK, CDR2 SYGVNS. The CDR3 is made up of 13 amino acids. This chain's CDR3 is CASSRDRVNEQYF. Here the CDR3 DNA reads TGTGCCAGCAGTAGGGACAGGGTCAACGAGCAGTACTTC.

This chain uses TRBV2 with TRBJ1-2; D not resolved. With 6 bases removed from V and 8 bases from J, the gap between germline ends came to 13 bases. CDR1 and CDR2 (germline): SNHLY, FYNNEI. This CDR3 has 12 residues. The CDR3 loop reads CASSTDRGGYTF. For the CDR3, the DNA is TGTGCCAGCAGCACAGACCGAGGGGGCTACACCTTC.

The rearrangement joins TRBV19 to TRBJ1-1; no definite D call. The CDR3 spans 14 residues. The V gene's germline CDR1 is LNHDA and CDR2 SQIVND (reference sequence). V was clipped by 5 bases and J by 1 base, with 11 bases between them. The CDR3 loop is CASSRVPGNTEAFF. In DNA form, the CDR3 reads TGTGCCAGTAGTCGGGTCCCGGGGAACACTGAAGCTTTCTTT.

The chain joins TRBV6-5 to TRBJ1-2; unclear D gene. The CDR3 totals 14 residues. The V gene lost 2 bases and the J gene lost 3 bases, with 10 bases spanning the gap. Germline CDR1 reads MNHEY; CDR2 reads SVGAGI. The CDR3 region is CASSYEGGHYGYTF. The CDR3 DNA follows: TGTGCCAGCAGTTACGAGGGTGGGCACTATGGCTACACCTTC.

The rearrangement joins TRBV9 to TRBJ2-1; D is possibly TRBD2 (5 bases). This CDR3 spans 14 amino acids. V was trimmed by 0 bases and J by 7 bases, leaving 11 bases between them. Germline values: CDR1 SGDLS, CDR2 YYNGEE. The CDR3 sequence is CASSVVEGWNEQFF. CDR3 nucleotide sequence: TGTGCCAGCAGCGTAGTAGAGGGTTGGAATGAGCAGTTCTTC.

CDR3 protein: CASRPTAHYGYTF. The CDR3 coding sequence is TGTGCCAGCAGGCCGACAGCGCACTATGGCTACACCTTC. The rearrangement joins TRBV12-3 or TRBV12-4 to TRBJ1-2; a weak D match, TRBD1 (5 bases). V gave up 6 bases and J gave up 3 bases, with 11 bases separating them. CDR3 length equals 13 residues.

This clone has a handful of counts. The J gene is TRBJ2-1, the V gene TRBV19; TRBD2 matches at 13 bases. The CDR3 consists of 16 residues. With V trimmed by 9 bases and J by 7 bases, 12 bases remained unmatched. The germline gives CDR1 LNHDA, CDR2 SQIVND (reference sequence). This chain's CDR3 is CASHARLAGGSNEQFF. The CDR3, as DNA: TGTGCCAGCCACGCCCGACTAGCGGGGGGTTCTAATGAGCAGTTCTTC.

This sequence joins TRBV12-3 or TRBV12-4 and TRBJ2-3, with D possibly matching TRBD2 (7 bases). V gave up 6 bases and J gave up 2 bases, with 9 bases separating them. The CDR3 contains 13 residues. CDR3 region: CASSRGATDTQYF. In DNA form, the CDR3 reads TGTGCCAGCAGCCGGGGGGCCACAGATACGCAGTATTTT.

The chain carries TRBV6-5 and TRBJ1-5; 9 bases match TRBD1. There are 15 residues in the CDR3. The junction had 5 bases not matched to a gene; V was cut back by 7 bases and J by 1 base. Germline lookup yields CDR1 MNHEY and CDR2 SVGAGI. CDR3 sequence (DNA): TGTGCCAGCACTCTACAGGGGGCGAGCAATCAGCCCCAGCATTTT. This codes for CASTLQGASNQPQHF.

The CDR3 loop reads CASSQDVGSYGYTF. The CDR3 coding sequence is TGTGCCAGCAGCCAAGACGTCGGTTCCTATGGCTACACCTTC. The chain recombines TRBV3-1 (or the pseudogene TRBV3-2) with TRBJ1-2; D gene ambiguous. The CDR3 covers 14 residues. Germline CDR1 reads LGHDT; CDR2 reads YNNKEL (reference sequence). The V end lost 0 bases, the J end lost 4 bases, and 9 bases lay between the germline ends.

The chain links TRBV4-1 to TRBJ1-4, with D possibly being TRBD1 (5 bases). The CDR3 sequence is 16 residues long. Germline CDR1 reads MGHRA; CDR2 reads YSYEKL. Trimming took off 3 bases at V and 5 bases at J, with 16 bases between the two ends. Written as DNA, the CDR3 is TGCGCCAGCAGCCACCCTGCACAGGCAGGGAATGAAAAACTGTTTTTT. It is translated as CASSHPAQAGNEKLFF.

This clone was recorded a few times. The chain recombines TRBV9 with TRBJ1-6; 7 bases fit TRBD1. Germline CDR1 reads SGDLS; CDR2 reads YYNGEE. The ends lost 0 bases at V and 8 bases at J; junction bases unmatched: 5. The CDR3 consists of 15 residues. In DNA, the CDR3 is TGTGCCAGCAGCGTAGAAGGGCAGGGGGATTCACCCCTCCACTTT. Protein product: CASSVEGQGDSPLHF.

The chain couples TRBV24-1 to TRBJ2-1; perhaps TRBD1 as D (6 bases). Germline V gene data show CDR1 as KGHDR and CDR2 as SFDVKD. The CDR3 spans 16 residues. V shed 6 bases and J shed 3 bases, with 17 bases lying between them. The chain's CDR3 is CATSQGQMNSYNEQFF. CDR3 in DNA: TGTGCCACCAGTCAGGGGCAAATGAATAGCTACAATGAGCAGTTCTTC.

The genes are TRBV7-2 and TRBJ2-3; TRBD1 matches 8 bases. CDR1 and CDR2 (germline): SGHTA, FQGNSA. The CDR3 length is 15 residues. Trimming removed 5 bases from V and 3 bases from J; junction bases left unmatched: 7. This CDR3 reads CASSPQGGITDTQYF. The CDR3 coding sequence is TGTGCCAGCAGCCCACAGGGGGGAATTACAGATACGCAGTATTTT.